This T cell receptor beta chain was found in a study of OX40 agonist ivuxolimab in advanced cancers. V lost 0 bases, J lost 2 bases, and 10 bases lay in between. Germline V gene data show CDR1 as LGHNA and CDR2 as YSLEER. CDR3 size: 15 residues. Peripheral blood came from all dose cohorts at three timepoints. The table came from immunoSEQ multiplex PCR; TCRdb's copy has only in-frame clones and leaves some out. The table lists fewer than 50,000 clones, less than 95% of them singletons. The J gene is TRBJ2-5, the V gene TRBV4-3; D remains ambiguous. This sequence originates from an adult with an advanced solid tumor such as melanoma, head and neck, liver or kidney cancer. The specimen was CD4+ or CD8+ T cells sorted from blood, collected in a trial of the OX40 agonist ivuxolimab. The CDR3 DNA reads as TGCGCCAGCAGCCAAGATCTTGGGTATCAAGAGACCCAGTACTTC. It yields the protein CASSQDLGYQETQYF.